This passage covers 3 T cell receptor beta chains from one sample sequenced in a study of T-cell memory formation after mild COVID-19. TCRdb re-analysed the 5' RACE reads in MiXCR, keeping a single row per CDR3 protein. The table records a few hundred thousand distinct CDR3 sequences, approximately 9% of them present only once. The sample was PBMCs or a T cell subset sorted from them (not recorded which). The receptors were gathered from a man younger than 35 who had mild COVID-19 (a few samples of this study predate the infection). Cell type and time point are not known.

This sequence joins TRBV6-2 or TRBV6-3 and TRBJ2-1; no clear D gene. CDR1 is MNHEY, CDR2 SVGEGT, per germline. The CDR3 covers 13 residues. The V end was cut by 2 bases, the J end by 8 bases, with 10 bases between. CDR3: CASSYEVRYEQFF. Here the CDR3 DNA reads TGTGCCAGCAGTTACGAGGTTAGGTATGAGCAGTTCTTC.

This clonotype showed up many times. This rearrangement joins TRBV5-5 to TRBJ1-2, with a weak D call TRBD1 (5 bases). The germline V gene encodes CDR1 SGHKS and CDR2 YYEKEE (reference sequence). The V gene lost 4 bases and the J gene lost 5 bases, with 12 bases spanning the gap. The CDR3 has 13 residues. CDR3 residues: CASSRFGGYGYTF. CDR3 sequence (DNA): TGTGCCAGCAGCCGTTTCGGGGGGTATGGCTACACCTTC.

This clonotype has a handful of counts. J is TRBJ2-2 and V is TRBV5-1; 7 bases map to TRBD1. Germline V gene data show CDR1 as SGHRS and CDR2 as YFSETQ. The CDR3 length is 16 residues. V trimming: 4 bases; J trimming: 1 base; junction bases outside the gene matches: 7. The CDR3 nucleotides read TGCGCCAGCAGCCCCCGGACAGGCTTGAACACCGGGGAGCTGTTTTTT. It codes for CASSPRTGLNTGELFF. The entire variable domain, with the rest obtained from reference TRBV5-1 and TRBJ2-2, is as follows: KAGVTQTPRYLIKTRGQQVTLSCSPISGHRSVSWYQQTPGQGLQFLFEYFSETQRNKGNFPGRFSGRQFSNSRSEMNVSTLELGDSALYLCASSPRTGLNTGELFFGEGSRLTVL.